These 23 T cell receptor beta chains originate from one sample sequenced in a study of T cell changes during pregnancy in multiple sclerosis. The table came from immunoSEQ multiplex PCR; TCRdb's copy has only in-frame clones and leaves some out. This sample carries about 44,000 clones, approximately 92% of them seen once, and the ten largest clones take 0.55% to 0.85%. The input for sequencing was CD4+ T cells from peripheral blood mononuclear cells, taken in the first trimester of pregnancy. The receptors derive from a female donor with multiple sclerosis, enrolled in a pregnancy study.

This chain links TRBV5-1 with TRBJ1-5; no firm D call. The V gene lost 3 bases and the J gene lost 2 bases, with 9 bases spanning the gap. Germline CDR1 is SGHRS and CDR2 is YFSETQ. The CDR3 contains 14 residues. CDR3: CASSWLGGNQPQHF. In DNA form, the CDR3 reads TGCGCCAGCAGCTGGCTCGGGGGCAATCAGCCCCAGCATTTT.

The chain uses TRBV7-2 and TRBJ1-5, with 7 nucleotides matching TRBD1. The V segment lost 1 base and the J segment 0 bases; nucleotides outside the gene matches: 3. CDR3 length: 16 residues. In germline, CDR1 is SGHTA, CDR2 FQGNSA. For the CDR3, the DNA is TGTGCCAGCAGCTTAGAGGGACAGATTAGCAATCAGCCCCAGCATTTT. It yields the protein CASSLEGQISNQPQHF.

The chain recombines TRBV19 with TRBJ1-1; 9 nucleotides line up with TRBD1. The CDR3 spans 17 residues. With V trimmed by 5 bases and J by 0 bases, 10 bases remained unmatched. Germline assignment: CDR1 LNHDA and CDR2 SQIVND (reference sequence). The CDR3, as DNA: TGTGCCAGTAGTTCTACCTGGACAGGGGTGGTGAACACTGAAGCTTTCTTT. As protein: CASSSTWTGVVNTEAFF. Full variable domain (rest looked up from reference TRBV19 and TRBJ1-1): DGGITQSPKYLFRKEGQNVTLSCEQNLNHDAMYWYRQDPGQGLRLIYYSQIVNDFQKGDIAEGYSVSREKKESFPLTVTSAQKNPTAFYLCASSSTWTGVVNTEAFFGQGTRLTVV.

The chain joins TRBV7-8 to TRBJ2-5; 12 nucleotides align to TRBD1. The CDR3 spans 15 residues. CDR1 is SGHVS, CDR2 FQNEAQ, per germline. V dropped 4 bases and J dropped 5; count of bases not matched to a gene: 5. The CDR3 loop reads CASSSGTGGPETQYF. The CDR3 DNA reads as TGTGCCAGCAGCTCCGGGACAGGGGGCCCTGAGACCCAGTACTTC.

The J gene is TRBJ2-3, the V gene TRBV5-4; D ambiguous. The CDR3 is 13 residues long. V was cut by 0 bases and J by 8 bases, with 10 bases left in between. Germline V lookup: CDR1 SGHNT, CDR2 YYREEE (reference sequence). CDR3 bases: TGTGCCAGCAGCTTGGACCCCACCGGTACGCAGTATTTT. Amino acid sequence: CASSLDPTGTQYF.

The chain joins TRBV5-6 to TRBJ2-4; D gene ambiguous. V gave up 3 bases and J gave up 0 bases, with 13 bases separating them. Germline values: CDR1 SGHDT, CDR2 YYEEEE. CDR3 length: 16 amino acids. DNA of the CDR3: TGTGCCAGCAGCTACCCCCGCGCACTAGCCAAAAACATTCAGTACTTC. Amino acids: CASSYPRALAKNIQYF. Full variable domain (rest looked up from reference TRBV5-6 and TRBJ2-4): DAGVTQSPTHLIKTRGQQVTLRCSPKSGHDTVSWYQQALGQGPQFIFQYYEEEERQRGNFPDRFSGHQFPNYSSELNVNALLLGDSALYLCASSYPRALAKNIQYFGAGTRLSVL.

The CDR3 loop reads CASSLIAGHLYEQYF. In DNA form, the CDR3 reads TGTGCCAGCAGTTTAATAGCGGGGCACCTATACGAGCAGTACTTC. The chain uses TRBV6-5 and TRBJ2-7; 8 bases match TRBD2. The CDR3 is made up of 15 amino acids. Unmatched junction bases numbered 9, after V lost 4 bases and J lost 4 bases. Germline V lookup: CDR1 MNHEY, CDR2 SVGAGI.

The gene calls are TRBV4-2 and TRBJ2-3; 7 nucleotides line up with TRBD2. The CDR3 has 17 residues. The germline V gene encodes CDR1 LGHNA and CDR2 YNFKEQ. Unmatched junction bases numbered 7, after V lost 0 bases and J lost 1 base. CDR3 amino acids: CASSQDSGEGRTDTQYF. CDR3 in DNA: TGTGCCAGCAGCCAAGATTCGGGGGAGGGCCGCACAGATACGCAGTATTTT.

The CDR3 DNA sequence: TGTGCCAGCAGTTCCCAGGGGACAGGGGTCATTCAGCCCCAGCATTTT. Protein product: CASSSQGTGVIQPQHF. The rearrangement joins TRBV28 to TRBJ1-5; the match to TRBD1 covers 10 bases. The CDR3 sequence is 16 residues long. Germline V gives CDR1 MDHEN, CDR2 SYDVKM. Trimming cost V 4 bases and J 6 bases; bases outside gene matches: 9.

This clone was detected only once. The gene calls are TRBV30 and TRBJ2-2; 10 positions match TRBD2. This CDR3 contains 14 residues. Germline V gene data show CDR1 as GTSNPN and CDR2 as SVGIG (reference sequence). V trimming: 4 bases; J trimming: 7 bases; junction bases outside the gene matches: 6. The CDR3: CAWKREGLGGELFF. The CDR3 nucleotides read TGTGCCTGGAAGCGGGAGGGCCTCGGCGGGGAGCTGTTTTTT.

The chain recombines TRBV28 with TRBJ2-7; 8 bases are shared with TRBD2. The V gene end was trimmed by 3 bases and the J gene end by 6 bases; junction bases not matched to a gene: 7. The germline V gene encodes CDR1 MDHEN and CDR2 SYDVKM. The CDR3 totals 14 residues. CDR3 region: CASSLGLGDGEQYF. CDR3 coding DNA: TGTGCCAGCAGTTTGGGACTAGGAGATGGCGAGCAGTACTTC. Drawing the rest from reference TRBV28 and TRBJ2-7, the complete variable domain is DVKVTQSSRYLVKRTGEKVFLECVQDMDHENMFWYRQDPGLGLRLIYFSYDVKMKEKGDIPEGYSVSREKKERFSLILESASTNQTSMYLCASSLGLGDGEQYFGPGTRLTVT.

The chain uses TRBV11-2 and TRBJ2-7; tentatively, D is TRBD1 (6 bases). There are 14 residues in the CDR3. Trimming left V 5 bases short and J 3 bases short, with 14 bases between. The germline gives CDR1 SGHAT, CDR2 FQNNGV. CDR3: CASSLIGQLYEQYF. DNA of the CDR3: TGTGCCAGCAGCCTTATCGGACAGCTCTACGAGCAGTACTTC.

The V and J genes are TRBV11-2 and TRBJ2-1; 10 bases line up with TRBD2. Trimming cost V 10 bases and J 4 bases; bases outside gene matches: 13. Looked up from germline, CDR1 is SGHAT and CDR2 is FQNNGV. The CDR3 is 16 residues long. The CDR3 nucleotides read TGTGCCACCAGGCCGGTAGGGACTAGCGTTTACAATGAGCAGTTCTTC. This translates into CATRPVGTSVYNEQFF.

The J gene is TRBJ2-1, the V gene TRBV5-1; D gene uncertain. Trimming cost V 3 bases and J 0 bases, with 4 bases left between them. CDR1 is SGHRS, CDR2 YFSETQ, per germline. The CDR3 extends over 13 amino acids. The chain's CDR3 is CASSYSSYNEQFF. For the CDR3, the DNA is TGCGCCAGCAGCTACTCCTCCTACAATGAGCAGTTCTTC.

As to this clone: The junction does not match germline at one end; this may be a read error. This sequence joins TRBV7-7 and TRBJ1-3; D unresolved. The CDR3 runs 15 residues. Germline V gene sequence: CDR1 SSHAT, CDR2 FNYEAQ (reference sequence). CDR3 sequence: CASSESRASGNTIYF. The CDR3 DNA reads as TGTGCTAGCAGCGAATCGAGGGCATCTGGAAACACCATATATTTT.

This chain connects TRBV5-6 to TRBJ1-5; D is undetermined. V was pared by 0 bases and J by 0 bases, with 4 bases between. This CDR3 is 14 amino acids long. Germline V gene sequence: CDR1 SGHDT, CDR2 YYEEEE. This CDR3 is CASSLDSSNQPQHF. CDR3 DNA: TGTGCCAGCAGCTTGGACAGTAGCAATCAGCCCCAGCATTTT.

CDR3 bases: TGTGCCAGCAGCTTGGCCGGCACAGGGGGCTCGGCTGGCTACACCTTC. Protein product: CASSLAGTGGSAGYTF. The chain links TRBV5-6 to TRBJ1-2, with 9 positions matching TRBD1. Germline-derived CDR1 and CDR2 are SGHDT and YYEEEE. This CDR3 has 16 residues. Unmatched junction bases numbered 10, after V lost 0 bases and J lost 7 bases.

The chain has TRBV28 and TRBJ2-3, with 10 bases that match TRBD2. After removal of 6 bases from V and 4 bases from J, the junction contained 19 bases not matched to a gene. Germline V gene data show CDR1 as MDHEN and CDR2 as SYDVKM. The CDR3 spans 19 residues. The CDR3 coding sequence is TGTGCCAGCAGCGCCGGGGTACTTCTAGCGGGAGCCCCCCCAGATACGCAGTATTTT. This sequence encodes CASSAGVLLAGAPPDTQYF.

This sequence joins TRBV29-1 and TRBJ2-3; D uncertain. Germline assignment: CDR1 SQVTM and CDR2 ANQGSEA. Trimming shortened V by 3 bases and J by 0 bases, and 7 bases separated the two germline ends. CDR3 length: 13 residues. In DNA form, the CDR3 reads TGCAGCGTTGACATCGCGAGCACAGATACGCAGTATTTT. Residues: CSVDIASTDTQYF.

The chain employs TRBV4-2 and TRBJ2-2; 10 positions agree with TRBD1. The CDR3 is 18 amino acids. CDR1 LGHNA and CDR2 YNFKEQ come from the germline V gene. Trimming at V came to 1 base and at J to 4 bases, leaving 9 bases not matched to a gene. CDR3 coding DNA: TGTGCCAGCAGCCAAGGGACGACAGGGGGCGGCGTCACCGGGGAGCTGTTTTTT. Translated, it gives CASSQGTTGGGVTGELFF.

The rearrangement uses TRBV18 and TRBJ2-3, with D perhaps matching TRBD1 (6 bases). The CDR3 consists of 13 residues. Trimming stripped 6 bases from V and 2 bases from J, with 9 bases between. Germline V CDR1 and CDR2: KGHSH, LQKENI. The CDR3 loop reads CASSQGNTDTQYF. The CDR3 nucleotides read TGTGCCAGCTCTCAGGGGAACACAGATACGCAGTATTTT.

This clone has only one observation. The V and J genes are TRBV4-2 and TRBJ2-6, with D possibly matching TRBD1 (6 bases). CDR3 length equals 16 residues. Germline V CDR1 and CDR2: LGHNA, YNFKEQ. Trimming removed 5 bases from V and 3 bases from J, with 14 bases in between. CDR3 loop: CASSMTGSGGANVLTF. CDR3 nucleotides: TGTGCCAGCAGCATGACAGGCTCGGGTGGGGCCAACGTCCTGACTTTC.

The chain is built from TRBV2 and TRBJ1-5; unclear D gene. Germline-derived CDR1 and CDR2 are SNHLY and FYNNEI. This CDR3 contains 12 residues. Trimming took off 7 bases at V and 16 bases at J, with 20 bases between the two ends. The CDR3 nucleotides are TGTGCCAGCACGGTGACCCGTTTTTCTAGTCATTTT. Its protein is CASTVTRFSSHF.